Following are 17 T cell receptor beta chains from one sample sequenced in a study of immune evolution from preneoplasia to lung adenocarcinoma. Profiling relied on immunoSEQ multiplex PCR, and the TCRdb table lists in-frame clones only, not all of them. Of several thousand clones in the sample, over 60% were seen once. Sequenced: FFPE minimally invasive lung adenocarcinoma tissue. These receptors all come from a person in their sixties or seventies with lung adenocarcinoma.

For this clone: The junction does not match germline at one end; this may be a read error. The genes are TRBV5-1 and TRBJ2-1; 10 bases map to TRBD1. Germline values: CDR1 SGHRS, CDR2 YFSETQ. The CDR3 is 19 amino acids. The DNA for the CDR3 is TGCGCCAGCAGATTGGGACTACTCCCCGGACAGGGGGTTTACAATGAGCAGTTCTTC. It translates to CASRLGLLPGQGVYNEQFF.

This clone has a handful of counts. The CDR3 DNA follows: TGTGCCTGGAGTCCCGGGGGGGGATTAACTGAAGCTTTCTTT. As protein: CAWSPGGGLTEAFF. This rearrangement joins TRBV30 to TRBJ1-1; the D gene is possibly TRBD1 (5 bases). Germline V lookup: CDR1 GTSNPN, CDR2 SVGIG (reference sequence). The CDR3 is 14 residues long. V lost 2 bases and J lost 5, with 15 bases in between.

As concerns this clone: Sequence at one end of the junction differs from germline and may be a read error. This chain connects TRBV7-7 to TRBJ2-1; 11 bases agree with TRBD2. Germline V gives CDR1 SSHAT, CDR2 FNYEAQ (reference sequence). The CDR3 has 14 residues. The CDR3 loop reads CASSPGTSGNEQFF. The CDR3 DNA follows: TGTGCTAGCAGCCCCGGGACTAGCGGCAATGAGCAGTTCTTC.

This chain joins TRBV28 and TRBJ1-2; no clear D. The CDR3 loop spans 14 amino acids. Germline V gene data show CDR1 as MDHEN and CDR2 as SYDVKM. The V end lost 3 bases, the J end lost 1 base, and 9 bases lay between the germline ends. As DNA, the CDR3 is TGTGCCAGCAGTTTGGCCCAGTTTAACTATGGCTACACCTTC. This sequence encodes CASSLAQFNYGYTF.

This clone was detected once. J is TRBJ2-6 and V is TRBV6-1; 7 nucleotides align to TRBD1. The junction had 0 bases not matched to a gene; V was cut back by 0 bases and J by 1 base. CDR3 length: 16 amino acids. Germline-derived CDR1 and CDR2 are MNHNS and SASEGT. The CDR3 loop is CASSEATGSGANVLTF. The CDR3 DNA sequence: TGTGCCAGCAGTGAAGCGACAGGGTCTGGGGCCAACGTCCTGACTTTC.

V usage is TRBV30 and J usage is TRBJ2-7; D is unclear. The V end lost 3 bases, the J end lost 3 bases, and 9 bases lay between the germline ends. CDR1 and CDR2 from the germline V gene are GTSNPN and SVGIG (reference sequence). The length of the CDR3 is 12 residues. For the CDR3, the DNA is TGTGCCTGGAGCTGGGCAGACTACGAGCAGTACTTC. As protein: CAWSWADYEQYF.

This CDR3 is CASSVGLAGGPNTGELFF. As DNA, the CDR3 is TGTGCCAGCTCCGTGGGGCTAGCGGGAGGGCCGAACACCGGGGAGCTGTTTTTT. The chain uses TRBV28 and TRBJ2-2; TRBD2 matches 12 bases. Germline V lookup: CDR1 MDHEN, CDR2 SYDVKM. The junction had 10 bases not matched to a gene; V was cut back by 8 bases and J by 0 bases. The CDR3 is made up of 18 amino acids.

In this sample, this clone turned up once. The CDR3 loop is CASSDLDTQYF. The CDR3 nucleotides read TGTGCCAGCAGCGACCTAGATACGCAGTATTTT. V is TRBV2 and J is TRBJ2-3; no firm D call. Germline CDR1 reads SNHLY; CDR2 reads FYNNEI. This CDR3 is 11 amino acids long. V was pared by 6 bases and J by 5 bases, with 6 bases between.

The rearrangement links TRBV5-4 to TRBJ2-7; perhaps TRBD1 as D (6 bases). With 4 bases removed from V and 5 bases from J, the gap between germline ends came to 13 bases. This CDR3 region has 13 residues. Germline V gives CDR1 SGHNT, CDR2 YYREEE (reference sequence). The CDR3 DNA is TGTGCCAGCAGCCTCCGGACAGTCGACGAGCAGTACTTC. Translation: CASSLRTVDEQYF. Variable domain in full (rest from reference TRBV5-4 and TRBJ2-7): ETGVTQSPTHLIKTRGQQVTLRCSSQSGHNTVSWYQQALGQGPQFIFQYYREEENGRGNFPPRFSGLQFPNYSSELNVNALELDDSALYLCASSLRTVDEQYFGPGTRLTVT.

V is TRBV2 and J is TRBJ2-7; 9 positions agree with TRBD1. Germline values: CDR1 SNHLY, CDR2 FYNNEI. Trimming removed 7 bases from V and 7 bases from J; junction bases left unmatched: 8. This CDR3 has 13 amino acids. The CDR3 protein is CASTRDRAWEQYF. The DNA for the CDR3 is TGTGCCAGCACACGGGACAGGGCTTGGGAGCAGTACTTC.

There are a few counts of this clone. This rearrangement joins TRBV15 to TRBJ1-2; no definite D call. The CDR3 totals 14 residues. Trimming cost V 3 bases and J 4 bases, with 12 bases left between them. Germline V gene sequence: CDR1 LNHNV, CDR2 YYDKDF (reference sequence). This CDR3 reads CATSSLDGPYGYTF. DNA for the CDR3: TGTGCCACCAGCAGTCTCGACGGTCCCTATGGCTACACCTTC.

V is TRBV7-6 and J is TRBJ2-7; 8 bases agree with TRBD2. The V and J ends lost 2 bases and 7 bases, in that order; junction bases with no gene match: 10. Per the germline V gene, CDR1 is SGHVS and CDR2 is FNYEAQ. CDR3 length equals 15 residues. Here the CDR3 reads CASSLTGTRAGEQYF. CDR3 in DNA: TGTGCCAGCAGCTTAACCGGGACTAGAGCTGGAGAGCAGTACTTC.

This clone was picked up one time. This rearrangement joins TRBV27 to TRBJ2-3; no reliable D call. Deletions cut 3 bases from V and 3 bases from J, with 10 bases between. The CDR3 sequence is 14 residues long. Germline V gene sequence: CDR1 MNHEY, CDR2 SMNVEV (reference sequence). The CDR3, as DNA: TGTGCCAGCAGTTTCCAGCTCGGGACAGATACGCAGTATTTT. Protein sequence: CASSFQLGTDTQYF.

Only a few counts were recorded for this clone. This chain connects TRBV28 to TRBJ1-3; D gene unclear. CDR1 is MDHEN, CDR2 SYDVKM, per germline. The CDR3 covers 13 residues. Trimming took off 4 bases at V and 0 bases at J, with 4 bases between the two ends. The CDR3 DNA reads TGTGCCAGCAGTTGGGACTCTGGAAACACCATATATTTT. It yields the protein CASSWDSGNTIYF.

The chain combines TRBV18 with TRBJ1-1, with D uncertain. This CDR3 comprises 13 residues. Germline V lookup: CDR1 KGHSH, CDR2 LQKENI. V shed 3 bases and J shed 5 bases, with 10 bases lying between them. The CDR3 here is CASSPLQDTEAFF. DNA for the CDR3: TGTGCCAGCTCACCGCTCCAGGATACTGAAGCTTTCTTT.

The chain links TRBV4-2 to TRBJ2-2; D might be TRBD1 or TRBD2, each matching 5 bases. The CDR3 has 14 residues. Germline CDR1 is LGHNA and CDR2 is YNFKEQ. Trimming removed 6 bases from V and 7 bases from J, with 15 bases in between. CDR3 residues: CASRGVGAGGELFF. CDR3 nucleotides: TGTGCCAGCAGGGGGGTTGGGGCCGGCGGGGAGCTGTTTTTT.

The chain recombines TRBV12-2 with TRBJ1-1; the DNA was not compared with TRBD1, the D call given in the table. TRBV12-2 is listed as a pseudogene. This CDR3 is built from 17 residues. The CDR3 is CASRLENRDRVWTEAFF. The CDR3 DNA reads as TGTGCAAGTCGCTTAGAGAACCGGGACAGGGTATGGACTGAAGCTTTCTTT.